One TCR beta chain is described in this entry. Its specific antigen is unknown. Base qualities are missing; no much larger clone stands one base away. This sample was included in a study of shared clonotypes between healthy human individuals (TCRdb year 2020). In terms of the full investigation: Three men and two women, aged 18 to 49 years, made up the cohort. Per donor, leukapheresis produced somewhere between about 0.8 and 9 billion PBMCs. To estimate repertoire size and how much clonotype sharing occurs between individuals, the study deeply sequenced the blood TCR repertoires of 4 to 6 healthy adults. Different laboratories and diverse techniques were used to prepare libraries and sequence TCR repertoires, to increase sequencing depth and limit assay-specific biases. For each donor, CD4 naive and CD4 memory were each given three plates, CD8 naive was given two plates, and CD8 memory was given one plate. The investigation overall reported the following: Higher generation probabilities were observed for clonotypes shared by all four sorted-subset donors than for non-shared clonotypes. Even with the large sequencing depth, rarefaction of the sorted-subset datasets indicated that sequencing was incomplete. Naive subsets generally had larger estimated clonotype richness than memory subsets did. Only blood was sampled, and tissue TCR repertoires likely differ from those in blood. Because the study included a small number of donors, the genetic and exposure-history diversity represented was limited. About 5% of naive CD4, around 3.6% of naive CD8, 2.3% of memory CD4, and about 0.4% of memory CD8 clonotypes were shared across several donors. Pairwise subsampling led to the expectation that sequencing depth would affect the degree of clonotype sharing among donors.

CD8 naive samples were CD45RO-negative cells positively selected for CCR7, giving a CD45RA+CCR7+ population that excluded TemRA cells. The donors were healthy, HIV-negative adults who had no recently reported acute infections or vaccinations. Every donor was a Caucasian adult living in Nashville, Tennessee, USA. After blood collection by leukapheresis, PBMCs were isolated using Ficoll-Histopaque density gradient centrifugation and then cryopreserved in the vapor phase of liquid nitrogen. Analytical flow cytometry was used to check the purity and quantity of each magnetically sorted T cell population. From each sorted fraction, genomic DNA was isolated and quantified by UV absorbance on a Nanodrop 2000c. Using the deep immunoSEQ assay, TCR CDR3 regions were amplified from genomic DNA by multiplex PCR. For each cell subset, the extracted genomic DNA was distributed evenly across all wells of several immunoSEQ 96-well plates, and each plate served as one replicate. For sorted subsets, around 200 ng genomic DNA, equal to 25,000 to 35,000 T cell genomes, was loaded into each replicate PCR. The purified libraries were quantified using a Qubit 3.0 fluorometer, sized with a Bioanalyzer 2100, and then quantified again using the KAPA Library Quantification kit. Every immunoSEQ 96-well plate was sequenced on a dedicated single-read 150-cycle Illumina NextSeq 550 flow cell. Turning to the authors' computational methods: Because only junctional sequences without quality scores were contained in the immunoSEQ output, filtering matching that applied to full-length reads could not be performed. To assign V/J genes and CDR3, sequences were annotated against IMGT germline references using PyIR, a Python wrapper for IgBLAST v1.9. Reads with weak V/J assignments (E-value above 1e-6), missing CDR3, stop codons, out-of-frame junctions, or ambiguous translated residues were removed. V3J clonotypes were defined as sequences sharing the same inferred V gene, J gene, and CDR3 amino acid sequence. Percentage overlap between repertoires was calculated by dividing the number of shared unique clonotypes by the size of the smaller repertoire. Repertoire richness was assessed with RTK rarefaction, the Chao1 estimator, and Recon v2.1 estimates of unobserved clonotypes. OLGA was used to compute generation probabilities for all TCRbeta clonotypes that the gDNA method yielded from four donors. This immuneACCESS table, as held by TCRdb, lists in-frame sequences with V and J called but not all clones. Of the missing ones, under half trace to an unresolved V gene in checked studies; the others have no known cause. From that table come the V and J calls and clone size; the DNA was used to work out D and trimming. The sample records millions of clones, approximately 95% of which are singletons. Roughly 1.1% of the sample is taken by the ten largest.

The cysteine opens and the phenylalanine closes a CDR3 of 14 amino acids. Of the read, only the CDR3 DNA is kept; its 42 bases are in frame from base 1. CDR1 and CDR2 (LGHNA, YNFKEQ) derive from the germline V gene. V loses 0 bases, J loses 7 bases, and the germline ends lie 13 bases apart. The V and J genes are TRBV4-2 and TRBJ2-7, and the D gene may be TRBD2, 6 bases matching. This clonotype was obtained from a man younger than 35 in good health. The sample taken for sequencing was naive CD8+ T cells sorted from blood. The sample's cell subset or site label, decoded: CD45RA+CCR7+. The CDR3 protein is CASSQDPGVGEQYF. The DNA sequence follows: TGTGCCAGCAGCCAAGATCCGGGGGTTGGGGAGCAGTACTTC.